This TCR beta chain was documented in a study of cytomegalovirus exposure and HLA in healthy donors (dated by TCRdb to about 2017). Concerning the study at large: In an earlier analysis of 550 to 750 of the donors, around 290 Gb of sequence data and roughly 100 million unique TCR beta sequences from 180 million or so T cells were reported. Of the roughly 410 genotyped donors, less than 90% were placed in the genetic ancestry cluster associated with self-reported Caucasian donors. In a later genetic analysis, genome-wide SNP genotypes for about 55% of the roughly 670 donors were used, and that subset was treated as a discovery cohort. To study patterns of TCR occurrence, a later analysis re-analyzed previously published TCR beta repertoires from around 660 donors and added high-resolution HLA genotyping. The study aimed to test whether cataloging public T cell receptors could reveal signatures of past pathogen exposure. To predict cytomegalovirus infection status, the study brought together high-throughput TCR immunosequencing, statistical association of individual TCRs with disease status, and machine learning. Across some 400 genotyped donors of the cohort, an average of 235,054 unique TCR beta nucleotide sequences per donor were sequenced, and approximately 17% of those sequences were non-productive. HLA typing covered class I and class II loci at four-digit resolution. The study profiled the T cell repertoires of about 640 subjects by immunosequencing and related them to cytomegalovirus serostatus. An early release covering 550 to 650 HLA-typed donors comprised about 290 gigabases of sequencing data and around 80 million unique TCR sequences. To decide whether each TCR beta V gene segment behaved as functional or pseudogenic, an earlier analysis of fewer than 750 of the donors relied on high-throughput TCR beta sequencing. Besides the first cohort of 666 subjects, a separate validation cohort made up of 120 different subjects was used. Roughly 5 DR-DQ haplotypes were handled as single units for association and clustering, since linkage in the cohort was strong. The number of typed donors differed by locus: 629-630 for A, B, C, DRB1 and DQB1; about 520 for DQA1; around 610 for DPA1; and some 430 for DPB1. Donor age, sex, ethnicity and CMV serostatus were collected together with the repertoire data. The later analysis used no new phenotypic data to find candidate immune exposures, relying instead on TCR beta sequences and their occurrence across donors. Every discovery cohort repertoire had been produced on one sequencing platform.

The cohort consisted of fewer than 700 healthy bone marrow donors. At the time of sampling, every cohort member was nominally healthy, though immune exposures that went unrecorded were likely present. The donor was CMV seropositive and belonged to the group of 270 or so seropositive cohort members. A peripheral blood sample was collected from each donor, and TCR beta sequencing was performed on peripheral blood mononuclear cells. Genomic DNA was extracted from the blood cell samples with the Qiagen DNeasy Blood Extraction Kit. This clone was counted only a few times. Its antigen specificity is not known. It has no much larger one-base neighbor in the sample; base qualities were not kept. V drops 4 bases and J drops 4 bases, leaving 13 bases in between. The CDR1 and CDR2 encoded by the germline V gene (reference sequence) are SGHNT and YYREEE. The CDR3, cysteine through phenylalanine, is 14 amino acids long. The kept DNA is CDR3 alone, 42 bases in frame from the first base.

What the work shows at the level of the full study, not this receptor alone: Because counts were too low, 15 to 20 rarely observed V segments, including chromosome 9 orphons, were left out of the earlier analysis of a few hundred of the donors. An earlier analysis of roughly 570 of the donors showed that most TCR beta V segments appeared in productive rearrangements either about 87% or about 30% of the time, which broadly matched IMGT annotations. Correlated functional status among segregating V segments might be attributable to linkage disequilibrium, but an unknown experimental factor could not be ruled out. When HLA alleles, especially DR and DQ, strongly co-occurred, TCR associations were difficult to assign to individual alleles. The only immune exposure information available for the cohort was CMV serostatus. The study gave a list of some 150 TCR beta chains associated with cytomegalovirus. Because some donors lacked HLA typing at each locus, the association tests relied only on the typed subset. A further reported finding was that TCR beta sequences accurately predicted the HLA-A and HLA-B alleles for most subjects in the first cohort. A later analysis found that most CMV-associated TCR beta chains appeared HLA-restricted, with HLA associations seemingly driven largely by CMV exposure. It was suggested by the authors that the approach could potentially be generalized to other disease states and immunological phenotypes. Compared with equally common non-associated chains, HLA-associated TCR beta chains in a later analysis were more clonally expanded and had lower generation probabilities. A later analysis associated 16,951 TCR beta sequences with specific HLA alleles at a false discovery rate of 0.05. V-gene and J-gene trimming of TCR beta chains was associated with a missense DCLRE1C variant in a later genetic analysis, and the association was replicated in an independent cohort. Several of the top co-occurrence clusters appeared to be linked to parvovirus B19, influenza, CMV and Epstein-Barr virus, according to a later analysis. A cluster of highly shared sequence variants was judged likely to represent a technical artifact of the sequencing pipeline. The cohort was sequenced for TCR beta chains only, and without alpha or paired-chain data the features that could be detected were limited. Sequencing depth was assumed to be roughly uniform across donors in the presence/absence analyses, though that assumption may not hold. According to a later genetic analysis, donors in an Asian-associated ancestry cluster had fewer N-insertions in productive TCRs than the roughly 660-donor mean. Some IMGT-functional V segments, including TRBV6-2 and TRBV6-3, could not be distinguished by the 87-base-pair reads and were therefore excluded. The classifier was reported to diagnose cytomegalovirus status with high specificity and sensitivity in both the original cohort and the validation cohort. Across donors, most TCR sequences were observed very rarely, whereas some public TCRs were present in many individuals. A few of the identified cytomegalovirus-associated TCR beta chains were confirmed in vitro to be specific for cytomegalovirus antigens. In a later analysis, TCR association rates were found to vary across HLA loci, with the most associated TCRs seen for DRB1 alleles and the fewest for HLA-C alleles.

Preparation of the library involved the immunoSEQ multiplex PCR assay. The multiplex PCR relied on a mix of 60 forward primers for TCR Vbeta segments and 13 reverse primers for TCR Jbeta segments. A multiplex PCR assay on genomic DNA amplified the CDR3 region of rearranged TCR beta genes. On the Illumina HiSeq System, the amplified TCR beta libraries were sequenced as 87-base-pair reads. The study's own analysis went as follows. A later analysis tallied around 87 million unique TCR beta chains across the 700 or so repertoires, and roughly 11 million of those chains were shared by two or more donors. Raw reads were error-corrected and collapsed into unique sequences with a nearest-neighbor algorithm that merged closely related sequences to remove PCR and sequencing errors. V, D and J gene segments were assigned by aligning CDR3 sequences to IMGT reference sequences. For a sequence to be retained, a match of at least six nucleotides was required to both a V gene segment and a J gene segment. Rearrangements were classified as productive when the CDR3 lacked stop codons and remained in frame with V and J, and all other rearrangements were classified as non-productive. CDR3 was defined by IMGT convention, running from the second conserved V-encoded cysteine to the conserved J-encoded phenylalanine. The earlier analysis of about 590 of the donors excluded sequences that lacked an unambiguous match to a single V gene segment. In an earlier analysis of more than 500 of the donors, a V segment was called functional when productive rearrangements were above 56.7%, and segregating when the standard deviation between donors exceeded 5%. A statistical classification framework was built to diagnose cytomegalovirus status from the catalog of TCR beta chain sequences. A later analysis assigned V and J genes by comparing TCR nucleotide sequences with IMGT/GENE-DB human TR gene sequences. Using the TCRdist pipeline, a later analysis assigned CDR3 sequences along with most-parsimonious VDJ recombination scenarios. In a later analysis, each TCR beta chain was defined by its CDR3 amino acid sequence together with its V-gene family, and reads lacking a unique V-gene family were excluded. In a later analysis, nearly 600 highly shared, low-generation-probability nucleotide sequences were removed to address suspected cross-contamination and a sequencing artifact. A later analysis calculated a clonal expansion index for each public chain from normalized within-repertoire ranks of inferred template counts. In a later analysis, generation probabilities were computed with a VDJ recombination model fitted to out-of-frame rearrangements, and the resulting probabilities were checked against IGoR. Hypergeometric tests were used in a later analysis to score TCR-TCR, TCR-HLA and TCR-CMV co-occurrence, with a repertoire-size bias correction applied to the TCR pairs. False discovery rates were estimated in a later analysis by permuting HLA or CMV assignments 20 times. A later analysis grouped co-occurring TCRs with DBSCAN, adding TCRdist sequence similarity when clustering within HLA-allele-positive subsets. Co-occurrence clustering excluded repertoires with fewer than 30,000 or more than 120,000 public chains, plus five with anomalous nucleotide sharing. TCRdb carries this immuneACCESS record with in-frame sequences only. Its versions omit some clonotypes, under half of them owing to an unresolved V gene in the studies checked, with the rest unexplained. D and trimming were read from the DNA, whereas the V and J calls and clone size are those reported in that table. This sample lists about 140,000 clones; about 80% were detected once. In total, the top ten clones hold under 10% of the sample.

The V and J genes are TRBV5-4 and TRBJ2-3; possibly the D gene is TRBD2, per 5 matching bases. The clonotype comes from an older woman in good health and CMV-seropositive. The sample consisted of PBMCs. The CDR3 reads CASSHPASPDTQYF. The nucleotide sequence is TGTGCCAGCAGCCACCCGGCTAGCCCAGATACGCAGTATTTT.